This TCR beta chain was sequenced in a study of human T cells and chemical hapten exposure. Of note for this clonotype: What it binds is not known.

Individual cDNA molecules received unique molecular identifiers in the library. Using its own MiXCR run on the RACE reads, TCRdb lists one record per CDR3 protein. Among roughly 200,000 distinct CDR3 sequences listed, approximately 20% were seen once. The trim removed 5 bases at V and 6 bases at J, leaving 18 bases unmatched. From germline, CDR1 is SQVTM and CDR2 ANQGSEA. This CDR3 has 16 amino acids. Time point defined: patch test 1, 2 weeks after DPC sensitization. This sample's treatment: therapeutic diphenylcyclopropenone sensitization with weekly scalp DPC. Study-level findings and limits: Expanded TCRs grouped into significantly more large CDR3 similarity clusters than controls produced.

This sample comprised whole blood, obtained in connection with sensitization to the hapten diphenylcyclopropenone (DPC). The chain carries TRBV29-1 and TRBJ2-5; 7 positions match TRBD2. This clonotype was obtained from a woman between 50 and 59 years old with alopecia areata. Some clones in this sample may be carry-over from other donors' samples. The CDR3 sequence: CSVPPRNAGGMKTQYF. In DNA, the CDR3 is TGCAGCGTTCCTCCAAGAAATGCCGGGGGGATGAAGACCCAGTACTTC.